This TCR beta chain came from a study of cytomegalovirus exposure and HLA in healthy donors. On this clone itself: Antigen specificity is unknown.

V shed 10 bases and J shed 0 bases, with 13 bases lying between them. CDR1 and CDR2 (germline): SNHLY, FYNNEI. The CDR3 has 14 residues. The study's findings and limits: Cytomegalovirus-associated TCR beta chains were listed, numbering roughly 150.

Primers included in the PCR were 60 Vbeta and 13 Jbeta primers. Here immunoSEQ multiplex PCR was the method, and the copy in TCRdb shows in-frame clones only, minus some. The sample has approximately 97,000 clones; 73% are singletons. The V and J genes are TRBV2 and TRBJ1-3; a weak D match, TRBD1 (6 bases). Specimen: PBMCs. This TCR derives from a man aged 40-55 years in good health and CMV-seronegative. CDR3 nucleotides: TGTGCCATCCACAGGGATTACTCTGGAAACACCATATATTTT. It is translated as CAIHRDYSGNTIYF.